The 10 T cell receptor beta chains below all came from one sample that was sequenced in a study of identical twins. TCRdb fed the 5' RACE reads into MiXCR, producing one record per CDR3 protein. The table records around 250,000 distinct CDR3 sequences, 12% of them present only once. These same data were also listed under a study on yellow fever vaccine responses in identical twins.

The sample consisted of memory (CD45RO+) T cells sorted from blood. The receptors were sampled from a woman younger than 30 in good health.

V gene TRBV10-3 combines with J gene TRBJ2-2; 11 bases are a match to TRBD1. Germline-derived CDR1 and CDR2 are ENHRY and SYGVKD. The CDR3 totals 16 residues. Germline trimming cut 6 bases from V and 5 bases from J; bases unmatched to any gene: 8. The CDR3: CAISSGTGGSTGELFF. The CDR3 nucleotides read TGTGCCATCAGCTCCGGGACAGGGGGTAGTACCGGGGAGCTGTTTTTT.

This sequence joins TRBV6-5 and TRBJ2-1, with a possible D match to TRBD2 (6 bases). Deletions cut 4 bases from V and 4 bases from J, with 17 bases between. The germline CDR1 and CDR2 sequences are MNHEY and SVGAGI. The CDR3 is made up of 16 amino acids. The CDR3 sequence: CASSSPRLDRYNEQFF. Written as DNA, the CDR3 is TGTGCCAGCAGTTCTCCTAGACTAGACCGTTACAATGAGCAGTTCTTC.

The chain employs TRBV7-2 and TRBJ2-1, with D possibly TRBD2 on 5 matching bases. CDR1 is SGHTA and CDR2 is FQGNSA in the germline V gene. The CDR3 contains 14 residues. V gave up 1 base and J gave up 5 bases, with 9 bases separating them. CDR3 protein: CASSLVSGNNEQFF. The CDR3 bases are TGTGCCAGCAGCTTAGTATCGGGGAACAATGAGCAGTTCTTC.

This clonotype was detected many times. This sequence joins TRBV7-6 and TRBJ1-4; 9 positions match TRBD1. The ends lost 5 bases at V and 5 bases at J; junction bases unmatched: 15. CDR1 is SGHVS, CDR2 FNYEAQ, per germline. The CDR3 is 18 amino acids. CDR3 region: CASSLGTGTLGGNEKLFF. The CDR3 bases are TGTGCCAGCAGCCTCGGGACAGGGACTTTAGGTGGGAATGAAAAACTGTTTTTT.

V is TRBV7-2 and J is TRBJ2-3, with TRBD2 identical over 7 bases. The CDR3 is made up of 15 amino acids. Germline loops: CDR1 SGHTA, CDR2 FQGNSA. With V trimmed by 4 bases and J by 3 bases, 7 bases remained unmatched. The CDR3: CASSYGGRRTDTQYF. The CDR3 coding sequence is TGTGCCAGCAGCTATGGCGGGAGAAGGACAGATACGCAGTATTTT.

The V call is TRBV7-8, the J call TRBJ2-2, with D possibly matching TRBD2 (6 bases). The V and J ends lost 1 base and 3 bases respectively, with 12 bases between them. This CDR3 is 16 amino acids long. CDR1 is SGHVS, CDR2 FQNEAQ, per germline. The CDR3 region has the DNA TGTGCCAGCAGCTTAGGGAGTAGCGGTTACACCGGGGAGCTGTTTTTT. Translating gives CASSLGSSGYTGELFF.

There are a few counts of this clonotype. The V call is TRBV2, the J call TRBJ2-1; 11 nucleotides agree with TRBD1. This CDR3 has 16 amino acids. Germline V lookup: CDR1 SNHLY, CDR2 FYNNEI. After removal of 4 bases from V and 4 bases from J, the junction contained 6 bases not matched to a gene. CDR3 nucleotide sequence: TGTGCCAGCAGTGTAGGCGGGACAGGGGGATACAATGAGCAGTTCTTC. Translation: CASSVGGTGGYNEQFF.

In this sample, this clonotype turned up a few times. For the CDR3, the DNA is TGTGCCAGCCTACTACAGGGTAGTCCCACAGATACGCAGTATTTT. As protein: CASLLQGSPTDTQYF. The genes are TRBV7-2 and TRBJ2-3; D possibly corresponds to TRBD1 (6 bases). Germline CDR1 and CDR2: SGHTA and FQGNSA. Trimming stripped 8 bases from V and 2 bases from J, with 17 bases between. There are 15 residues in the CDR3.

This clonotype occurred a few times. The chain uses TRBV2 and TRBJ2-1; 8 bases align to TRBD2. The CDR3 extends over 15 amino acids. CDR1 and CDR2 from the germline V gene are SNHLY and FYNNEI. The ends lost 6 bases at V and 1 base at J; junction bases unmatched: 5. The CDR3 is CASSPGGASYNEQFF. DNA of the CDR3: TGTGCCAGCAGCCCCGGGGGGGCTTCCTACAATGAGCAGTTCTTC.

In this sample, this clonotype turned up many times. For the CDR3, the DNA is TGCAGTGCTAGAGGGACCGGGACTAGCGGGAGCAATGAGCAGTTCTTC. Its protein is CSARGTGTSGSNEQFF. This chain joins TRBV20-1 and TRBJ2-1; 14 bases agree with TRBD2. This CDR3 has 16 residues. Germline assignment: CDR1 DFQATT and CDR2 SNEGSKA (reference sequence). The V segment lost 1 base and the J segment 6 bases; nucleotides outside the gene matches: 5.